The 18 T cell receptor beta chains below all came from one sample that was sequenced in a study of shared clonotypes between healthy human individuals. The data were produced by immunoSEQ multiplex PCR, yet TCRdb's version contains in-frame clones alone and is incomplete. The sample records about 2.4 million clones, more than 85% being singletons. Sequenced input: naive CD4+ T cells from PBMCs. Subset: CD45RA+ positively selected. The receptors originated from a man younger than 30 in good health. Some clones in this sample may be carry-over from other donors' samples.

The CDR3 protein is CASSFVSGGYEQYF. CDR3 in DNA: TGTGCCAGCAGCTTCGTTAGCGGTGGCTACGAGCAGTACTTC. This chain links TRBV11-1 with TRBJ2-7, with a weak D call TRBD2 (6 bases). This CDR3 is built from 14 residues. Germline loops: CDR1 SGHAT, CDR2 FQDESV (reference sequence). V shed 3 bases and J shed 3 bases, with 12 bases lying between them.

J is TRBJ2-3 and V is TRBV19; TRBD2 is a possible D gene (6 bases). This CDR3 is 15 amino acids long. V shed 4 bases and J shed 2 bases, with 13 bases lying between them. Germline V gene sequence: CDR1 LNHDA, CDR2 SQIVND (reference sequence). CDR3 DNA sequence: TGTGCCAGTAGTAATAGCGGTCGGGACACAGATACGCAGTATTTT. It translates to CASSNSGRDTDTQYF.

This chain's CDR3 is CASSLGAAGQYF. CDR3 coding DNA: TGTGCCAGCAGCTTAGGGGCGGCGGGGCAGTACTTC. The V call is TRBV7-9, the J call TRBJ2-5; weak D call: TRBD2 (6 bases). The germline gives CDR1 SEHNR, CDR2 FQNEAQ (reference sequence). The CDR3 covers 12 residues. Between the trimmed V and J ends, which lost 1 base and 11 bases, there was a span of 11 bases.

The chain carries TRBV4-1 and TRBJ2-7; D remains ambiguous. This CDR3 region has 14 residues. Germline lookup yields CDR1 MGHRA and CDR2 YSYEKL. Trimming pared 0 bases from V and 3 bases from J, leaving 9 bases between. CDR3 protein: CASSQEWRLYEQYF. Written as DNA, the CDR3 is TGCGCCAGCAGCCAAGAGTGGCGGCTCTACGAGCAGTACTTC.

CDR3 protein: CSVRTSGTYEQYF. In nucleotides, the CDR3 is TGCAGCGTTAGGACTAGCGGGACTTACGAGCAGTACTTC. V gene TRBV29-1 combines with J gene TRBJ2-7; 12 bases match TRBD2. Trimming removed 5 bases from V and 4 bases from J; junction bases left unmatched: 3. This CDR3 is built from 13 residues. Germline V gives CDR1 SQVTM, CDR2 ANQGSEA.

The chain joins TRBV21-1 to TRBJ1-4; TRBD1 is the table's D call, not checked against the DNA. TRBV21-1 counts as a pseudogene. The CDR3 consists of 18 residues. CDR3 sequence: CASSKKLDRAYLNEKLFF. CDR3 DNA sequence: TGTGCCAGCAGCAAAAAATTAGACAGGGCCTACCTTAATGAAAAACTGTTTTTT.

V is TRBV2 and J is TRBJ2-1, with D possibly being TRBD1 or TRBD2 (5 bases each). The CDR3 extends over 15 amino acids. Germline V gene lookup returns CDR1 SNHLY and CDR2 FYNNEI. Trimming removed 6 bases from V and 3 bases from J, with 15 bases in between. The chain's CDR3 is CASSPGPESYNEQFF. The CDR3 DNA reads TGTGCCAGCAGCCCGGGACCGGAAAGCTACAATGAGCAGTTCTTC. Combining the CDR3 with reference TRBV2 and TRBJ2-1 gives the whole variable domain EPEVTQTPSHQVTQMGQEVILRCVPISNHLYFYWYRQILGQKVEFLVSFYNNEISEKSEIFDDQFSVERPDGSNFTLKIRSTKLEDSAMYFCASSPGPESYNEQFFGPGTRLTVL.

The J gene is TRBJ1-1, the V gene TRBV12-1; the table names TRBD1, a call not compared with the DNA. TRBV12-1 is annotated as a pseudogene. This CDR3 comprises 18 residues. For the CDR3, the DNA is TGTGCCAGCATCACCGACACCCCTGGCATCCCCATGAACACTGAAGCTTTCTTT. Its translation: CASITDTPGIPMNTEAFF.

V and J are TRBV28 and TRBJ2-5; no definite D call. Trimming stripped 4 bases from V and 5 bases from J, with 17 bases between. The CDR3 covers 15 residues. Germline values: CDR1 MDHEN, CDR2 SYDVKM. The CDR3 region is CASSSARLGSETQYF. The CDR3 DNA is TGTGCCAGCAGTTCAGCCCGACTGGGGTCGGAGACCCAGTACTTC.

The chain is built from TRBV5-1 and TRBJ2-5, with D perhaps matching TRBD2 (5 bases). This CDR3 contains 14 residues. The germline CDR1 and CDR2 sequences are SGHRS and YFSETQ. V shed 0 bases and J shed 9 bases, with 15 bases lying between them. The DNA for the CDR3 is TGCGCCAGCAGCTTGGATGACTATCAAAGGGCCCAGTACTTC. Its translation is CASSLDDYQRAQYF.

The chain combines TRBV21-1 with TRBJ2-7; the table's D call, TRBD2, was not checked against the DNA. TRBV21-1 is noted as a pseudogene. The CDR3 is 17 amino acids. This CDR3 is CASSPSPPSGRIHEQYF. CDR3 bases: TGTGCCAGCAGCCCTAGCCCCCCTAGCGGAAGAATCCACGAGCAGTACTTC.

This clone was recorded once. The sample contains more than one DNA sequence encoding this CDR3. The V gene is TRBV28, the J gene TRBJ1-2; D call uncertain. V lost 3 bases and J lost 1, with 3 bases in between. CDR1 and CDR2 (germline): MDHEN, SYDVKM. The CDR3 has 12 residues. The CDR3 protein is CASSFGNYGYTF. In DNA, the CDR3 is TGTGCCAGCAGTTTCGGTAACTATGGCTACACCTTC.

CDR3 sequence reads: CASSLVTAENSPLHF. The CDR3 nucleotides are TGCGCCAGCAGCTTGGTGACGGCGGAAAATTCACCCCTCCACTTT. The chain recombines TRBV5-1 with TRBJ1-6, with D unclear. This CDR3 has 15 amino acids. With 0 bases removed from V and 7 bases from J, the gap between germline ends came to 11 bases. Germline V gene sequence: CDR1 SGHRS, CDR2 YFSETQ.

This chain connects TRBV7-9 to TRBJ2-7; perhaps TRBD1 as D (7 bases). CDR1 and CDR2 from the germline V gene are SEHNR and FQNEAQ (reference sequence). The CDR3 runs 14 residues. The ends were cut back, 7 bases at V and 2 bases at J, with 15 bases in the middle. In DNA, the CDR3 is TGTGCCAGCACCAGACAGGGACTCCCCTACGAGCAGTACTTC. It specifies CASTRQGLPYEQYF. The full variable domain, in which reference TRBV7-9 and TRBJ2-7 provide the parts outside the CDR3, is DTGVSQNPRHKITKRGQNVTFRCDPISEHNRLYWYRQTLGQGPEFLTYFQNEAQLEKSRLLSDRFSAERPKGSFSTLEIQRTEQGDSAMYLCASTRQGLPYEQYFGPGTRLTVT.

This chain joins TRBV5-4 and TRBJ1-4; D is undetermined. Germline CDR1 and CDR2: SGHNT and YYREEE (reference sequence). The ends were cut back, 4 bases at V and 8 bases at J, with 12 bases in the middle. The CDR3 sequence is 13 residues long. In DNA form, the CDR3 reads TGTGCCAGCAGCCCGGAGGGAGGGGAAAAACTGTTTTTT. Encoded protein: CASSPEGGEKLFF.

The chain joins TRBV7-9 to TRBJ2-1; D possibly corresponds to TRBD1 (6 bases). The V gene lost 2 bases and the J gene lost 3 bases, with 14 bases spanning the gap. Germline lookup yields CDR1 SEHNR and CDR2 FQNEAQ (reference sequence). The CDR3 is 16 residues long. The CDR3 reads CASSLHGGGRYNEQFF. CDR3 in DNA: TGTGCCAGCAGCTTACATGGTGGGGGCCGCTACAATGAGCAGTTCTTC.

This rearrangement joins TRBV9 to TRBJ2-1; weak D call: TRBD2 (5 bases). The CDR3 sequence is 14 residues long. The V end lost 4 bases, the J end lost 0 bases, and 8 bases lay between the germline ends. In germline, CDR1 is SGDLS, CDR2 YYNGEE. The CDR3 is CASSLGSSYNEQFF. The CDR3 nucleotides are TGTGCCAGCAGCCTAGGGAGCTCCTACAATGAGCAGTTCTTC.

The gene calls are TRBV28 and TRBJ2-7, with 8 bases fitting TRBD2. The V segment lost 6 bases and the J segment 4 bases; nucleotides outside the gene matches: 20. From germline, CDR1 is MDHEN and CDR2 SYDVKM. This CDR3 is 18 amino acids long. CDR3 protein: CASRVISREDFRGYEQYF. The CDR3 nucleotides are TGTGCCAGCAGGGTTATCTCGCGGGAGGACTTCCGGGGTTACGAGCAGTACTTC.